This T cell receptor (beta chain) was found in a study of T cells in Graves' hyperthyroidism and ophthalmopathy. Germline CDR1 DFQATT, CDR2 SNEGSKA (reference sequence). The CDR3 consists of 12 residues. Trimming removed 0 bases from V and 6 bases from J, with 8 bases in between. General study points: Before onset, ophthalmopathy was predicted by the model a median 6.5 months earlier.

TCR beta CDR3 region amplification was performed from RNA transcripts. First-round RT-PCR targeting the TCR CDR3 was performed with the HTBI primer set. TCRdb re-called the multiplex PCR reads with MiXCR, one entry per CDR3 protein. The table shows hundreds of thousands of distinct CDR3 sequences, with about 43% occurring only once. This clonotype turned up a few times. No antigen is known for it. Sample: peripheral blood or thyroid tissue (not recorded which). The rearrangement uses TRBV20-1 and TRBJ1-1; the D is unclear. This sequence was found in a woman younger than 35 with Graves' hyperthyroidism. The CDR3 loop is CSARDIAAEAFF. DNA for the CDR3: TGCAGTGCTAGAGATATCGCCGCTGAAGCTTTCTTT.